Shown below are 20 T cell receptor beta chains from a single sample sequenced in a study of shared clonotypes between healthy human individuals. Assay used: immunoSEQ multiplex PCR; TCRdb lists only in-frame clones, some missing. This table has 550,000 to 750,000 clones, 95% to 96% appearing once. CD45RO negativity and positive selection for CCR7 defined naive CD8 cells, a population that excluded terminally differentiated effector memory CD45RA+ cells. The sequenced material came from naive CD8+ T cells sorted from blood. The receptors originated from a woman aged 25 to 39 in good health.

V is TRBV27 and J is TRBJ1-1; no reliable D call. The germline V gene has CDR1 MNHEY and CDR2 SMNVEV (reference sequence). This CDR3 has 12 amino acids. V was pared by 4 bases and J by 4 bases, with 7 bases between. The CDR3 nucleotides read TGTGCCAGCAGTTCCGGACTCACTGAAGCTTTCTTT. This encodes CASSSGLTEAFF.

With respect to this clone: Other nucleotide sequences from this sample produce the same CDR3. CDR3 amino acids: CASSQTSSYEQYF. The CDR3 coding sequence is TGTGCCAGTAGCCAGACTAGCTCCTACGAGCAGTACTTC. The chain couples TRBV19 to TRBJ2-7, with D possibly being TRBD2 (6 bases). Trimming removed 6 bases at V and 0 bases at J, with 9 bases between. Germline CDR1 and CDR2: LNHDA and SQIVND (reference sequence). CDR3 length equals 13 residues. Complete variable domain (other parts from reference TRBV19 and TRBJ2-7): DGGITQSPKYLFRKEGQNVTLSCEQNLNHDAMYWYRQDPGQGLRLIYYSQIVNDFQKGDIAEGYSVSREKKESFPLTVTSAQKNPTAFYLCASSQTSSYEQYFGPGTRLTVT.

The chain is built from TRBV7-3 and TRBJ2-1, with 8 bases identical to TRBD2. This CDR3 spans 14 amino acids. Germline lookup yields CDR1 SGHTA and CDR2 FQGTGA. The V segment lost 3 bases and the J segment 8 bases; nucleotides outside the gene matches: 6. CDR3: CASSFTGGTYEQFF. The CDR3 DNA is TGTGCCAGCAGCTTTACGGGAGGGACCTATGAGCAGTTCTTC.

The chain is built from TRBV7-3 and TRBJ2-3, with a tentative D call TRBD1 (6 bases). CDR3 length equals 15 residues. CDR1 and CDR2 from the germline V gene are SGHTA and FQGTGA. Deletions cut 4 bases from V and 3 bases from J, with 14 bases between. The CDR3 region is CASSSAQGATDTQYF. The CDR3, as DNA: TGTGCCAGCAGCTCGGCACAGGGAGCAACAGATACGCAGTATTTT. Full variable domain (missing parts from reference TRBV7-3 and TRBJ2-3): GAGVSQTPSNKVTEKGKYVELRCDPISGHTALYWYRQSLGQGPEFLIYFQGTGAADDSGLPNDRFFAVRPEGSVSTLKIQRTERGDSAVYLCASSSAQGATDTQYFGPGTRLTVL.

The V call is TRBV4-1, the J call TRBJ2-5, with D tentatively TRBD2 (6 bases). The CDR3 length is 13 residues. Trimming removed 3 bases at V and 5 bases at J, with 10 bases between. The germline gives CDR1 MGHRA, CDR2 YSYEKL. CDR3 nucleotides: TGCGCCAGCAGCCAGGGCGGGGCGGAGACCCAGTACTTC. Translating gives CASSQGGAETQYF.

This chain connects TRBV7-8 to TRBJ1-5; possible D gene TRBD1, 5 bases. With 5 bases removed from V and 4 bases from J, the gap between germline ends came to 18 bases. Germline V gene data show CDR1 as SGHVS and CDR2 as FQNEAQ. This CDR3 is 16 amino acids long. The CDR3 coding sequence is TGTGCCAGCAGCCCCCATGCGGGGCGGGGGAATCAGCCCCAGCATTTT. Amino acid sequence: CASSPHAGRGNQPQHF.

The gene calls are TRBV7-6 and TRBJ2-7; the match to TRBD1 covers 8 bases. Trimming removed 5 bases from V and 6 bases from J; junction bases left unmatched: 0. Germline V lookup: CDR1 SGHVS, CDR2 FNYEAQ. The CDR3 contains 11 residues. This CDR3 reads CASSTGGEQYF. The CDR3, as DNA: TGTGCCAGCAGCACAGGGGGCGAGCAGTACTTC.

CDR3 sequence reads: CASSELLGEHAYEQYF. CDR3 nucleotide sequence: TGTGCCAGCAGTGAATTGTTGGGGGAGCACGCCTACGAGCAGTACTTC. This sequence joins TRBV25-1 and TRBJ2-7; D may match TRBD1 or TRBD2 (5 bases each). CDR1 and CDR2 (germline): MGHDK, SYGVNS. V gave up 1 base and J gave up 2 bases, with 15 bases separating them. This CDR3 contains 16 residues.

The gene calls are TRBV5-4 and TRBJ1-1; TRBD1 matches at 7 bases. The germline V gene has CDR1 SGHNT and CDR2 YYREEE (reference sequence). The CDR3 contains 15 residues. V was clipped by 3 bases and J by 1 base; unmatched bases: 6. The CDR3 spells CASSWGTEANTEAFF. The CDR3 nucleotides read TGTGCCAGCAGCTGGGGGACAGAGGCGAACACTGAAGCTTTCTTT.

Regarding this clone: Other DNA sequences from this sample encode an identical CDR3 as well. V usage is TRBV30 and J usage is TRBJ1-5, with D unresolved. Germline V gives CDR1 GTSNPN, CDR2 SVGIG (reference sequence). Trimming took 0 bases from V and 1 from J, leaving 7 bases between them. This CDR3 is 14 amino acids long. The CDR3, as DNA: TGTGCCTGGAGTGTCGGGCAAAGCAATCAGCCCCAGCATTTT. Its protein product is CAWSVGQSNQPQHF.

The chain uses TRBV5-6 and TRBJ1-1; D gene unclear. The V and J ends lost 0 bases and 0 bases respectively, with 6 bases between them. Germline V gives CDR1 SGHDT, CDR2 YYEEEE. The CDR3 loop spans 14 amino acids. This CDR3 is CASSLDGLNTEAFF. Here the CDR3 DNA reads TGTGCCAGCAGCTTGGACGGATTGAACACTGAAGCTTTCTTT.

The V call is TRBV19, the J call TRBJ1-1; D is unresolved. Germline CDR1 LNHDA, CDR2 SQIVND (reference sequence). The CDR3 has 15 amino acids. The ends were cut back, 1 base at V and 0 bases at J, with 9 bases in the middle. CDR3 nucleotide sequence: TGTGCCAGTAGTATAGTTCGGACCGTGAACACTGAAGCTTTCTTT. This encodes CASSIVRTVNTEAFF. Using reference TRBV19 and TRBJ1-1 for the parts outside the CDR3, the full variable domain is DGGITQSPKYLFRKEGQNVTLSCEQNLNHDAMYWYRQDPGQGLRLIYYSQIVNDFQKGDIAEGYSVSREKKESFPLTVTSAQKNPTAFYLCASSIVRTVNTEAFFGQGTRLTVV.

This clone appeared a single time. The chain has TRBV29-1 and TRBJ2-1, with a tentative D call TRBD1 (6 bases). The CDR3 totals 16 residues. Germline V CDR1 and CDR2: SQVTM, ANQGSEA. Trimming removed 2 bases from V and 0 bases from J, with 14 bases in between. CDR3 in amino acids: CSVETTGTSSYNEQFF. Here the CDR3 DNA reads TGCAGCGTTGAAACCACCGGGACATCCTCCTACAATGAGCAGTTCTTC.

The chain joins TRBV9 to TRBJ2-5; 7 nucleotides agree with TRBD1. V trimming: 4 bases; J trimming: 5 bases; junction bases outside the gene matches: 11. There are 15 residues in the CDR3. From germline, CDR1 is SGDLS and CDR2 YYNGEE. CDR3 region: CASSLGGVPTETQYF. CDR3 DNA: TGTGCCAGCAGCCTAGGGGGCGTTCCGACGGAGACCCAGTACTTC.

CDR3 loop: CASSLRRGLADVDTQYF. In DNA, the CDR3 is TGCGCCAGCAGCCTCAGGCGGGGACTAGCGGATGTAGATACGCAGTATTTT. The chain carries TRBV4-1 and TRBJ2-3; TRBD2 aligns across 11 bases. V gave up 4 bases and J gave up 5 bases; unmatched junction bases: 11. In germline, CDR1 is MGHRA, CDR2 YSYEKL. This CDR3 has 17 residues.

The chain combines TRBV27 with TRBJ1-4; D gene uncertain. V was clipped by 0 bases and J by 7 bases, with 12 bases between them. The CDR3 sequence is 15 residues long. Germline V CDR1 and CDR2: MNHEY, SMNVEV (reference sequence). CDR3 sequence (DNA): TGTGCCAGCAGTTTATCTGGCAGTTCGGGTGAAAAACTGTTTTTT. It encodes CASSLSGSSGEKLFF.

The genes are TRBV27 and TRBJ2-1; 10 nucleotides align to TRBD1. The CDR3 consists of 16 residues. Losses at the gene ends were 6 bases for V and 8 bases for J; bases not matched to a gene: 13. CDR1 and CDR2 from the germline V gene are MNHEY and SMNVEV (reference sequence). DNA of the CDR3: TGTGCCAGCAGGAAGGGCCCGACAGGGGGCGCGTATGAGCAGTTCTTC. Encoded protein: CASRKGPTGGAYEQFF.

This rearrangement joins TRBV7-9 to TRBJ2-5, with D perhaps TRBD1 (5 bases). The CDR3 is made up of 13 amino acids. V lost 10 bases and J 0 bases, leaving 12 bases between the germline ends. Germline V gene lookup returns CDR1 SEHNR and CDR2 FQNEAQ (reference sequence). The CDR3 sequence: CATMTEDQETQYF. DNA for the CDR3: TGTGCCACTATGACAGAGGACCAAGAGACCCAGTACTTC.

The J gene is TRBJ2-5, the V gene TRBV5-4; no clear D gene. This CDR3 has 13 residues. V lost 2 bases and J lost 1, with 6 bases in between. The germline CDR1 and CDR2 sequences are SGHNT and YYREEE (reference sequence). The chain's CDR3 is CASSFGRQETQYF. CDR3 nucleotides: TGTGCCAGCAGCTTTGGGCGCCAAGAGACCCAGTACTTC.

The chain uses TRBV28 and TRBJ2-6; 16 bases match TRBD2. CDR3 length equals 19 residues. Per the germline V gene, CDR1 is MDHEN and CDR2 is SYDVKM. The ends lost 6 bases at V and 4 bases at J; junction bases unmatched: 9. The CDR3 nucleotides read TGTGCCAGCAGATCACCGGGACTAGCGGGAGGGTCCGGGGCCAACGTCCTGACTTTC. The encoded protein is CASRSPGLAGGSGANVLTF.